These T cell receptor beta chains were read from a single sample in a study of T cell clonotyping in hematopoietic cell transplantation. Repertoires were generated with immunoSEQ multiplex PCR, while TCRdb's copy carries only in-frame clones and drops some. The sample shows tens of thousands of clones, approximately 95% of them seen only once. Source: peripheral blood mononuclear cells, taken before stem cell transplant. The receptors stem from a woman aged 45-65 years with acute myeloid leukemia. Some clones in this sample may be carry-over from other donors' samples. The CDR3 runs from the conserved cysteine through the conserved F or W. A D gene is named only where the DNA matches it firmly. Expanded clones are given a class, and other clones once, few, many or no size at all.

>TRBJ2-7|TRBD2|TRBV30|-
CAWSVSGSRNEQYF
TGTGCCTGGAGTGTAAGCGGGAGCAGGAACGAGCAGTACTTC
>TRBJ2-7|-|TRBV11-3|-
CASSLKPGTPNYEQYF
TGTGCCAGCAGCTTAAAACCCGGGACACCTAACTACGAGCAGTACTTC
>TRBJ1-5|TRBD1|TRBV2|-
CASSGDRPYNQPQHF
TGTGCCAGCAGCGGGGACAGGCCCTACAATCAGCCCCAGCATTTT
>TRBJ2-1|TRBD2|TRBV7-8|-
CASSPGTSGYNEQFF
TGTGCCAGCAGCCCCGGGACTAGCGGTTACAATGAGCAGTTCTTC
>TRBJ2-3|-|TRBV27|-
CASSLSYRTDTQYF
TGTGCCAGCAGTTTATCCTACCGCACAGATACGCAGTATTTT
>TRBJ2-5|-|TRBV6-1|-
CASRTDWNQETQYF
TGTGCCAGCAGAACGGACTGGAACCAAGAGACCCAGTACTTC
>TRBJ2-1|-|TRBV30|-
CAIRTKAGELNEQFF
TGTGCCATTAGAACCAAGGCAGGGGAGTTGAATGAGCAGTTCTTC
>TRBJ1-2|TRBD1|TRBV28|-
CASSIADRVRGYTF
TGTGCCAGCAGTATAGCCGACAGGGTAAGGGGCTACACCTTC
>TRBJ2-5|TRBD2|TRBV7-3|-
CASSKHGTSGGQETQYF
TGTGCCAGCAGCAAACACGGGACTAGCGGGGGCCAAGAGACCCAGTACTTC
>TRBJ1-1|TRBD1|TRBV29-1|-
CSVDGQGATEAFF
TGCAGCGTTGATGGACAGGGCGCAACTGAAGCTTTCTTT
>TRBJ1-2|-|TRBV2|-
CASSASGRNYGYTF
TGTGCCAGCAGTGCTTCCGGGAGGAACTATGGCTACACCTTC
>TRBJ1-5|-|TRBV7-6|-
CASSLDGKRNQPQHF
TGTGCCAGCAGCTTAGACGGGAAGAGGAATCAGCCCCAGCATTTT
>TRBJ2-3|-|TRBV7-2|-
CASSLRTDTQYF
TGTGCCAGCAGCTTAAGAACAGATACGCAGTATTTT
>TRBJ1-6|-|TRBV30|once
CAWSVGEETRF
TGTGCCTGGAGTGTAGGGGAAGAGACTCGCTTT
>TRBJ2-7|-|TRBV10-3|-
CAISVEGAHEQYF
TGTGCCATCAGTGTGGAGGGGGCCCACGAGCAGTACTTC
>TRBJ1-6|TRBD1|TRBV4-1|-
CASSQGTGHYNSPLHF
TGCGCCAGCAGCCAAGGGACAGGCCACTATAATTCACCCCTCCACTTT
>TRBJ1-6|-|TRBV5-1|-
CASSSDGDPDSPLHF
TGCGCCAGCAGCTCGGACGGTGATCCCGATTCACCCCTCCACTTT
>TRBJ1-1|-|TRBV7-3|-
CASSLEVGREAFF
TGTGCCAGCAGCTTAGAGGTTGGCCGAGAAGCTTTCTTT
>TRBJ1-1|TRBD1|TRBV28|-
CASSPRTGRSTEAFF
TGTGCCAGCAGTCCCCGGACAGGGAGAAGCACTGAAGCTTTCTTT
>TRBJ2-1|-|TRBV20-1|once
CSANKFGEQFF
TGCAGTGCTAACAAATTTGGTGAGCAGTTCTTC
>TRBJ2-7|-|TRBV6-6|-
CASSYSTEDYEQYF
TGTGCCAGCAGTTACTCAACTGAAGACTACGAGCAGTACTTC
>TRBJ1-4|-|TRBV4-1|-
CASSQSRLQAITNEKLFF
TGCGCCAGCAGCCAATCCCGGTTACAGGCAATAACTAATGAAAAACTGTTTTTT
>TRBJ1-5|TRBD1|TRBV7-8|-
CASSLTRGLSNQPQHF
TGTGCCAGCAGTTTAACCAGGGGGCTTAGCAATCAGCCCCAGCATTTT
>TRBJ2-6|-|TRBV29-1|-
CSDRSLSGANVLTF
TGCAGCGACCGCAGCCTCTCTGGGGCCAACGTCCTGACTTTC
>TRBJ1-2|-|TRBV6-1|-
CASSERIDGYTF
TGTGCCAGCAGTGAGCGGATAGACGGCTACACCTTC
>TRBJ1-5|TRBD1|TRBV7-2|few
CASSLAGQGKNQPQHF
TGTGCCAGCAGCTTAGCGGGACAGGGGAAGAATCAGCCCCAGCATTTT